The TCR beta chain under discussion was sequenced for a study of shared clonotypes between healthy human individuals. Study at large: A couple of female and a few male donors aged 18 to 49 were enrolled.

Concerning this clone itself: Its antigen is still unknown.

This CDR3 has 12 residues. From germline, CDR1 is SGHAT and CDR2 FQNNGV. V lost 4 bases and J lost 10, with 13 bases in between. Notes on the study in general: Unshared clonotypes carried lower generation probabilities than those common to all four donors. Donor scarcity curtailed the genetic and exposure-history diversity represented herein.

Here immunoSEQ multiplex PCR was the method, and the copy in TCRdb shows in-frame clones only, minus some. The data show over 2 million clones, roughly 96% seen once. The source of this sequence is a young man in good health. V usage is TRBV11-2 and J usage is TRBJ1-2; D uncertain. The sample comprised naive CD4+ T cells sorted from blood. Documented subset: CD45RA+ positively selected. The CDR3 protein is CASSSLGEDYTF. The DNA of the CDR3 is TGTGCCAGCAGCTCCCTCGGGGAGGACTACACCTTC.